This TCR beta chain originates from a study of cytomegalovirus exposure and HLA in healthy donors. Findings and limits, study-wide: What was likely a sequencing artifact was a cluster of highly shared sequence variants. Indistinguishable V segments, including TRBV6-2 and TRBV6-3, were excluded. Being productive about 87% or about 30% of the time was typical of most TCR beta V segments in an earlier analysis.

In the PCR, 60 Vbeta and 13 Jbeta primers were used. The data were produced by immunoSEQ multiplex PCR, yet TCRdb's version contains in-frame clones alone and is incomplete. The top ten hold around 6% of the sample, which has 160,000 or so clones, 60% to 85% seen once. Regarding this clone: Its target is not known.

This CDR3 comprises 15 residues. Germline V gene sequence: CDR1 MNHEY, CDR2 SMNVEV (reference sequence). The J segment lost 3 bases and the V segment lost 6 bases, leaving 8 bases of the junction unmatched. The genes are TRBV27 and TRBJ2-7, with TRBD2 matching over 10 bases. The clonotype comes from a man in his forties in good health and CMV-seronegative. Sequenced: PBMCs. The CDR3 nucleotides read TGTGCCAGCAGACCTCTAACTAGCGGGGTCTACGAGCAGTACTTC. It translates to CASRPLTSGVYEQYF.